These 12 T cell receptor beta chains originate from one sample sequenced in a study of sequential checkpoint blockade in melanoma. This sample's treatment: randomized to nivolumab then ipilimumab (arm A) or the reverse (arm B). Only in-frame clones appear in the TCRdb table, and some are missing; sequencing was by immunoSEQ multiplex PCR. The top ten hold 13% to 15% of the sample, which has about 28,000 clones, approximately 88% seen once. This sample comprised CD8+ T cells sorted from blood (inferred from file names), obtained from a patient given nivolumab and ipilimumab in sequence. The source of these receptors is a human donor with melanoma.

The gene calls are TRBV7-2 and TRBJ2-1; D uncertain. Trimming cost V 2 bases and J 6 bases, with 2 bases left between them. Germline CDR1 reads SGHTA; CDR2 reads FQGNSA. This CDR3 has 11 residues. The CDR3 is CASSLLNEQFF. CDR3 coding DNA: TGTGCCAGCAGCTTACTCAATGAGCAGTTCTTC.

J is TRBJ2-2 and V is TRBV4-3, with TRBD1 as a possible D gene (6 bases). In germline, CDR1 is LGHNA, CDR2 YSLEER. V lost 3 bases and J lost 0, with 11 bases in between. The CDR3 consists of 16 residues. DNA of the CDR3: TGCGCCAGCAGCCATACGGGACACCCGAACACCGGGGAGCTGTTTTTT. Its translation is CASSHTGHPNTGELFF.

On this clone: The junction and the germline gene differ at one end; a read error may be behind it. The chain carries TRBV7-8 and TRBJ1-2, with 7 bases that match TRBD1. Germline V CDR1 and CDR2: SGHVS, FQNEAQ. CDR3 length: 15 residues. CDR3 residues: CAGSLGRGTSYGYTF. The CDR3 coding sequence is TGTGCCGGCAGCTTAGGCAGGGGGACTAGCTATGGCTACACCTTC.

This chain connects TRBV4-1 to TRBJ2-7; 7 positions agree with TRBD1. Germline CDR1 MGHRA, CDR2 YSYEKL. The CDR3 sequence is 14 residues long. V lost 4 bases to trimming and J lost 0 bases; unmatched junction nucleotides: 3. As DNA, the CDR3 is TGCGCCAGCAGCCCCGGGACAGCCTCCTACGAGCAGTACGTC. Residues: CASSPGTASYEQYV.

This clone was detected once. The chain combines TRBV27 with TRBJ1-5; no definite D call. This CDR3 contains 13 residues. Per germline, CDR1 MNHEY and CDR2 SMNVEV (reference sequence). Trimming cost V 3 bases and J 3 bases, with 6 bases left between them. Written as DNA, the CDR3 is TGTGCCAGCAGTTTGGGCTTCAATCAGCCCCAGCATTTT. Translated, it gives CASSLGFNQPQHF.

The rearrangement uses TRBV27 and TRBJ2-1; 13 bases are shared with TRBD2. Per germline, CDR1 MNHEY and CDR2 SMNVEV (reference sequence). The CDR3 totals 15 residues. V shed 5 bases and J 6 bases; nucleotides not matched to a gene: 4. The CDR3 loop reads CASSPGTSGTNEQFF. CDR3 in DNA: TGTGCCAGCAGTCCCGGGACTAGCGGGACCAATGAGCAGTTCTTC.

V and J are TRBV19 and TRBJ2-1, with 7 bases identical to TRBD2. V lost 3 bases and J lost 9; bases outside the gene matches: 8. CDR1 and CDR2 from the germline V gene are LNHDA and SQIVND (reference sequence). The CDR3 extends over 14 amino acids. The CDR3 DNA sequence: TGTGCCAGTAGTATCGGAGCGGGACCGACTGAGCAGTTCTTC. Translated: CASSIGAGPTEQFF.

The J gene is TRBJ1-5, the V gene TRBV29-1, with TRBD1 matching over 11 bases. Per the germline V gene, CDR1 is SQVTM and CDR2 is ANQGSEA. The CDR3 sequence is 18 residues long. The ends lost 5 bases at V and 1 base at J; junction bases unmatched: 13. CDR3 region: CSVTSGPGTGGSNQPQHF. The CDR3 DNA follows: TGCAGCGTTACGAGTGGGCCGGGGACAGGGGGGAGCAATCAGCCCCAGCATTTT.

V gene TRBV7-6 combines with J gene TRBJ1-1, with 10 bases lining up with TRBD1. The CDR3 has 13 amino acids. The J segment lost 8 bases and the V segment lost 5 bases, leaving 5 bases of the junction unmatched. Germline values: CDR1 SGHVS, CDR2 FNYEAQ. CDR3 sequence reads: CASSPWDRGEAFF. CDR3 coding DNA: TGTGCCAGCAGCCCTTGGGACAGGGGAGAAGCTTTCTTT.

The V gene is TRBV7-9, the J gene TRBJ1-4; D remains unclear. Germline loops: CDR1 SEHNR, CDR2 FQNEAQ (reference sequence). V was cut by 5 bases and J by 5 bases, with 21 bases left in between. This CDR3 has 17 residues. In DNA form, the CDR3 reads TGTGCCAGCAGCCTACGGGTTCTTAAGGGAGTGAATGAAAAACTGTTTTTT. Amino acid sequence: CASSLRVLKGVNEKLFF. Full variable domain (missing parts from reference TRBV7-9 and TRBJ1-4): DTGVSQNPRHKITKRGQNVTFRCDPISEHNRLYWYRQTLGQGPEFLTYFQNEAQLEKSRLLSDRFSAERPKGSFSTLEIQRTEQGDSAMYLCASSLRVLKGVNEKLFFGSGTQLSVL.

Comment on this clone: Germline is not matched at one junction end, which may reflect a read error. This chain joins TRBV7-7 and TRBJ2-2, with 8 bases that match TRBD2. The CDR3 extends over 16 amino acids. Germline V gene sequence: CDR1 SSHAT, CDR2 FNYEAQ (reference sequence). The CDR3 coding sequence is TGTGCTAGCAGCTTAGACCCCGGGGGGGCGAACGGGGAGCTGTTTTTT. It yields the protein CASSLDPGGANGELFF.

A word on this clone: The junction shows a germline mismatch at one end, possibly a read error. The rearrangement joins TRBV5-4 to TRBJ1-2; 9 bases map to TRBD1. The CDR3 consists of 14 residues. Germline CDR1 is SGHNT and CDR2 is YYREEE (reference sequence). The CDR3 sequence is CASSSQGAGYGHTF. For the CDR3, the DNA is TGTGCCAGCAGCTCACAGGGGGCCGGGTATGGCCACACCTTC.